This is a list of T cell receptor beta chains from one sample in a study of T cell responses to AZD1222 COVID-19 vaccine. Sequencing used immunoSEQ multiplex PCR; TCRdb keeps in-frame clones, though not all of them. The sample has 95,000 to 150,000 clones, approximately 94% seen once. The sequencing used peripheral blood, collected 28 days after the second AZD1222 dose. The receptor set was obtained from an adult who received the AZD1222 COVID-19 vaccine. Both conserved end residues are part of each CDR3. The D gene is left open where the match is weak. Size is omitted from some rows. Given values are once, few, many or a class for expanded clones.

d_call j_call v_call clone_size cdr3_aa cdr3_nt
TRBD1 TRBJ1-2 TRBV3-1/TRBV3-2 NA CASSPGQGNYGYTF TGTGCCAGCAGCCCCGGACAGGGGAACTATGGCTACACCTTC
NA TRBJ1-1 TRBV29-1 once CSVELGQNTEAFF TGCAGCGTTGAATTAGGACAAAACACTGAAGCTTTCTTT
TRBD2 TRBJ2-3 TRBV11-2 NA CASSLAATLAVNVDTQYF TGTGCCAGCAGCTTAGCCGCCACACTAGCGGTAAATGTGGATACGCAGTATTTT
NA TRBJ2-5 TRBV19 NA CASSIGRQYQETQYF TGTGCCAGTAGTATAGGTAGACAGTACCAAGAGACCCAGTACTTC
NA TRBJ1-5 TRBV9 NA CASSVASNQPQHF TGTGCCAGCAGCGTAGCGAGCAATCAGCCCCAGCATTTT
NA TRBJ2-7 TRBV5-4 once CASSSTQGIYEQYF TGTGCCAGCAGCTCAACTCAGGGGATCTACGAGCAGTACTTC
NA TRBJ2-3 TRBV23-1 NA CASSHGRHRTDTQYF TGCGCCAGCAGTCACGGTAGACACCGGACAGATACGCAGTATTTT
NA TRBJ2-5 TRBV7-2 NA CASSKGSRETQYF TGTGCCAGCAGCAAGGGGTCACGGGAGACCCAGTACTTC
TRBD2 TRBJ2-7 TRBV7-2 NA CASSLLAGTYEQYF TGTGCCAGCAGCTTACTAGCGGGAACCTACGAGCAGTACTTC
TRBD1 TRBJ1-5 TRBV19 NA CATGEGWGNQPQHF TGTGCAACAGGGGAGGGATGGGGAAATCAGCCCCAGCATTTT
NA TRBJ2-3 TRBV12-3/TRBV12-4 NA CASSTRRDTQYF TGTGCCAGCAGCACCAGAAGGGATACGCAGTATTTT
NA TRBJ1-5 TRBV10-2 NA CASSPPGNQPQHF TGCGCCAGCAGCCCCCCGGGCAATCAGCCCCAGCATTTT
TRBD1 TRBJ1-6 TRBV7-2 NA CASSQGTDNSPLHF TGTGCCAGCAGCCAAGGGACAGATAATTCACCCCTCCACTTT
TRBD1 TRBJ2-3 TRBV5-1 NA CASSLGPGQGGMATQYF TGCGCCAGCAGCTTGGGTCCTGGACAGGGGGGGATGGCTACGCAGTATTTT
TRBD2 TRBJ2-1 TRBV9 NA CASSAGLAVYNEQFF TGTGCCAGCAGCGCGGGACTAGCAGTTTACAATGAGCAGTTCTTC
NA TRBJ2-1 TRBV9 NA CASSFGYEQFF TGTGCCAGCAGCTTCGGCTATGAGCAGTTCTTC
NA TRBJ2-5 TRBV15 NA CATSRDHFRPPQYF TGTGCCACCAGCAGAGATCACTTTCGACCGCCCCAGTACTTC
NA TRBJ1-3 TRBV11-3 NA CASSLGPDSGNTIYF TGTGCCAGCAGCTTAGGTCCGGACTCTGGAAACACCATATATTTT
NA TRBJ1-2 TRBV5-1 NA CASSLEDGEYGYTF TGCGCCAGCAGCTTGGAGGACGGAGAGTATGGCTACACCTTC
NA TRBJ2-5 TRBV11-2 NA CASSLAGATFSQETQYF TGTGCCAGCAGCTTAGCTGGGGCCACCTTTTCCCAAGAGACCCAGTACTTC
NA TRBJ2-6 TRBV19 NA CASNRNSGANVLTF TGTGCCAGTAACAGAAACTCTGGGGCCAACGTCCTGACTTTC
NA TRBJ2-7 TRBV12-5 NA CASGPSPYEQYF TGTGCTAGTGGACCCTCCCCCTACGAGCAGTACTTC
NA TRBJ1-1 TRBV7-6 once CASSLAPNTEAFF TGTGCCAGCAGCTTAGCCCCGAACACTGAAGCTTTCTTT
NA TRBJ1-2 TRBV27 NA CASSPWGSQGVGYTF TGTGCCAGCAGCCCTTGGGGCAGTCAAGGAGTGGGCTACACCTTC
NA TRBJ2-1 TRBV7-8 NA CASSLTGSYNEQFF TGTGCCAGCAGCTTAACCGGGAGCTACAATGAGCAGTTCTTC
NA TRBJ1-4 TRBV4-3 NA CASSQDRLSGNEKLFF TGCGCCAGCAGCCAAGATCGCTTATCGGGTAATGAAAAACTGTTTTTT
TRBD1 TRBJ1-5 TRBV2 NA CASRGQGGNQPQHF TGTGCCAGCAGGGGACAGGGTGGCAATCAGCCCCAGCATTTT
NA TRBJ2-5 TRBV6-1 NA CASSEEARSGWGTQYF TGTGCCAGCAGTGAAGAGGCTAGATCAGGCTGGGGGACCCAGTACTTC
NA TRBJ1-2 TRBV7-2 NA CASSLATALRGYTF TGTGCCAGCAGCTTAGCCACAGCATTAAGGGGCTACACCTTC
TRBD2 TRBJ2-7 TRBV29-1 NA CSVEDRLAGGKQYF TGCAGCGTTGAAGATCGACTAGCGGGAGGAAAGCAGTACTTC
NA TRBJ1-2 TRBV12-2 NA CASRFTGAANYGYTF TGTGCAAGTCGCTTTACAGGGGCAGCTAACTATGGCTACACCTTC
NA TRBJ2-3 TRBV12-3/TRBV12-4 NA CASSYTDTQYF TGTGCCAGCAGCTACACAGATACGCAGTATTTT
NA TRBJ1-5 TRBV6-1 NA CASSDPLGPQHF TGTGCCAGCAGTGATCCCCTGGGGCCCCAGCATTTT
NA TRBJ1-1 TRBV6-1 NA CASSVLTGRMNTEAFF TGTGCCAGCAGTGTCTTAACAGGGCGCATGAACACTGAAGCTTTCTTT
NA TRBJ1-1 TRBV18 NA CASSPLALDMNTEAFF TGTGCCAGCTCACCACTGGCTCTGGACATGAACACTGAAGCTTTCTTT
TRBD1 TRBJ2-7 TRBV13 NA CATTGQGAYEQYF TGTGCCACCACGGGACAGGGGGCTTACGAGCAGTACTTC
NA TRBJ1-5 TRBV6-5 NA CASSADGLSNQPQHF TGTGCCAGCAGCGCCGATGGTCTTAGCAATCAGCCCCAGCATTTT
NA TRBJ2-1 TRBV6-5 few CASRWGLAAEQFF TGTGCCAGCAGGTGGGGGCTGGCGGCTGAGCAGTTCTTC
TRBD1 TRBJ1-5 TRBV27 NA CASSRDRGLGQPQHF TGTGCCAGCAGTCGGGACAGGGGTTTGGGGCAGCCCCAGCATTTT
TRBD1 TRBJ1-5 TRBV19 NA CASKTPGGSQPQHF TGTGCCAGTAAGACCCCAGGGGGAAGTCAGCCCCAGCATTTT
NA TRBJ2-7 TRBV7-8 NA CASSLGTQGQYF TGTGCCAGCAGCTTAGGGACTCAGGGGCAGTACTTC
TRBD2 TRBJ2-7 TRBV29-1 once CSVASGPSYEQYF TGCAGCGTTGCTAGCGGTCCCTCCTACGAGCAGTACTTC
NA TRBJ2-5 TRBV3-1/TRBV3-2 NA CASSQLPQGQETQYF TGTGCCAGCAGCCAACTACCACAGGGACAAGAGACCCAGTACTTC
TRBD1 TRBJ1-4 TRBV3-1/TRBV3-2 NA CASSQTGAGGEKLFF TGTGCCAGCAGCCAGACAGGGGCGGGGGGTGAAAAACTGTTTTTT
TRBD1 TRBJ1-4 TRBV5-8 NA CASSSPGQVIGEKLFF TGTGCCAGCAGCTCTCCGGGACAGGTTATAGGGGAAAAACTGTTTTTT
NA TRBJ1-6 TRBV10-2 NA CASSPASSYNSPLHF TGCGCCAGCAGTCCAGCGAGCTCCTATAATTCACCCCTCCACTTT
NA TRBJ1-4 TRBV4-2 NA CASSQVSEGTNEKLFF TGTGCCAGCAGCCAAGTCTCGGAGGGGACTAATGAAAAACTGTTTTTT
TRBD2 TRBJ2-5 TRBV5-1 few CASSILGTSEETQYF TGCGCCAGCAGCATACTTGGGACTAGCGAAGAGACCCAGTACTTC
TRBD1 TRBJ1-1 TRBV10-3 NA CAIRRGDRERGLNTEAFF TGTGCCATCAGGAGAGGGGACAGGGAGCGAGGATTGAACACTGAAGCTTTCTTT
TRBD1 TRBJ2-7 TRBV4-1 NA CASSQDWTGAYEQYF TGCGCCAGCAGCCAAGATTGGACAGGGGCCTACGAGCAGTACTTC
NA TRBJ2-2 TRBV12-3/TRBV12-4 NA CASSRGGELFF TGTGCCAGCAGTCGGGGCGGGGAGCTGTTTTTT
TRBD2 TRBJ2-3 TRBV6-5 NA CASSYLAGGSTDTQYF TGTGCCAGCAGTTACCTAGCGGGGGGGAGCACAGATACGCAGTATTTT
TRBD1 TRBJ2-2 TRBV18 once CASSRGQGSNTGELFF TGTGCCAGCTCACGAGGACAGGGGTCGAACACCGGGGAGCTGTTTTTT
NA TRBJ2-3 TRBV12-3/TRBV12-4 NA CASSRLGTDTQYF TGTGCCAGCAGTCGCCTAGGAACAGATACGCAGTATTTT